This T cell receptor beta chain is drawn from a study of blood T cell repertoires in COVID-19. Study details: Sites across the United States, Italy and Spain contributed samples from acute and convalescent COVID-19. Sources were T cells, B-cell-depleted T cells, or PBMCs; the material itself was cDNA or gDNA.

This clone was counted between two and nine times. Authors' methods: Nucleated cell counts were estimated from reference gene primer amplification. TCRdb's copy holds only in-frame clones and misses some; the assay was immunoSEQ multiplex PCR. V, J and clone size derive from that table, while D and trimming were established from the DNA sequence. The table records around 59,000 clones, roughly 80% of them present only once. Per germline, CDR1 MNHEY and CDR2 SMNVEV (reference sequence). The CDR3 has 15 amino acids. V was pared by 4 bases and J by 2 bases, with 12 bases between. This receptor was obtained from a human donor in a cohort sampled during active COVID-19. This chain links TRBV27 with TRBJ1-5; D possibly corresponds to TRBD1 (5 bases). Sequencing was carried out using peripheral blood. The chain's CDR3 is CASSSTWGGNQPQHF. CDR3 DNA: TGTGCCAGCAGTTCTACCTGGGGGGGCAATCAGCCCCAGCATTTT.